Following are 24 T cell receptor beta chains from one sample sequenced in a study of T-cell reconstitution after alpha-beta-depleted transplantation in children. Library preparation (for TCRbeta) was performed with unique molecular identifiers. One entry per CDR3 protein, called by TCRdb with MiXCR from the PCR reads. Here the sample spans some 490,000 distinct CDR3 sequences, around 12% being singletons. Source: PBMCs from the stem cell graft donor, taken from the stem cell graft. All receptors come from a human donor who donated a stem cell graft to a child with combined immunodeficiency.

A few counts support this clonotype. V and J are TRBV20-1 and TRBJ2-5; D is unclear. CDR1 and CDR2 from the germline V gene are DFQATT and SNEGSKA (reference sequence). CDR3 length: 12 amino acids. Trimming shortened V by 6 bases and J by 2 bases, and 10 bases separated the two germline ends. This CDR3 reads CSATRGQETQYF. For the CDR3, the DNA is TGCAGTGCCACACGAGGACAAGAGACCCAGTACTTC.

The chain has TRBV7-8 and TRBJ2-3; 10 nucleotides match TRBD1. CDR1 is SGHVS, CDR2 FQNEAQ, per germline. V shed 3 bases and J 5 bases; nucleotides not matched to a gene: 2. The CDR3 contains 14 residues. The DNA of the CDR3 is TGTGCCAGCAGCTTCGACAGGGGGCGAGATACGCAGTATTTT. This gives the protein CASSFDRGRDTQYF.

The chain joins TRBV4-3 to TRBJ2-3; D unresolved. The CDR3 is 16 amino acids. Germline values: CDR1 LGHNA, CDR2 YSLEER. V was trimmed by 0 bases and J by 5 bases, leaving 15 bases between them. The CDR3 spells CASSQEGLESLDTQYF. The CDR3, as DNA: TGCGCCAGCAGCCAAGAAGGGCTAGAATCCTTAGATACGCAGTATTTT.

This sequence joins TRBV7-9 and TRBJ2-7; TRBD2 is a possible D gene (7 bases). CDR1 and CDR2 from the germline V gene are SEHNR and FQNEAQ (reference sequence). V lost 3 bases and J lost 4, with 13 bases in between. This CDR3 comprises 14 residues. DNA for the CDR3: TGTGCCAGCAGCTTTAGAGGGGGGGCTTACGAGCAGTACTTC. Residues: CASSFRGGAYEQYF.

This clonotype has a handful of counts. V usage is TRBV12-3 or TRBV12-4 and J usage is TRBJ1-1; 9 bases are a match to TRBD1. The CDR3 length is 16 residues. J gave up 10 bases and V 3 bases, and 15 bases lay outside the gene matches. The CDR3 nucleotides read TGTGCCAGCAGTTTTCCGGGACAGGGCATAACACTGGGAGCTTTCTTT. This codes for CASSFPGQGITLGAFF.

This clonotype was recorded a few times. The rearrangement joins TRBV28 to TRBJ2-1, with 7 bases aligning to TRBD2. V shed 4 bases and J 5 bases; nucleotides not matched to a gene: 5. The CDR3 has 14 residues. Germline loops: CDR1 MDHEN, CDR2 SYDVKM. CDR3 amino acids: CASSSGRGHNEQFF. Here the CDR3 DNA reads TGTGCCAGCAGTTCGGGGAGGGGTCACAATGAGCAGTTCTTC.

The gene calls are TRBV28 and TRBJ1-5; 7 positions match TRBD1. The germline V gene encodes CDR1 MDHEN and CDR2 SYDVKM. V lost 3 bases, J lost 2 bases, and 4 bases stayed unmatched. CDR3 length: 15 amino acids. The CDR3 coding sequence is TGTGCCAGCAGTTTTACAGGGGAGGGCAATCAGCCCCAGCATTTT. As protein: CASSFTGEGNQPQHF.

This clonotype was recorded at least ten times. The chain couples TRBV13 to TRBJ2-5, with TRBD1 as a possible D gene (6 bases). This CDR3 region has 14 residues. Germline CDR1 and CDR2: PRHDT and FYEKMQ (reference sequence). The V end was cut by 6 bases, the J end by 5 bases, with 16 bases between. CDR3 amino acids: CASSRAGARETQYF. CDR3 in DNA: TGTGCCAGCAGTAGAGCAGGGGCTAGGGAGACCCAGTACTTC.

This clonotype has just a few counts. This rearrangement joins TRBV7-9 to TRBJ2-5; D is ambiguous. The CDR3 spans 15 residues. V was clipped by 7 bases and J by 2 bases, with 17 bases between them. Germline V CDR1 and CDR2: SEHNR, FQNEAQ (reference sequence). The CDR3 reads CASTPGTGFQETQYF. The CDR3 DNA reads TGTGCCAGCACCCCTGGCACCGGCTTTCAAGAGACCCAGTACTTC. Full variable domain (rest looked up from reference TRBV7-9 and TRBJ2-5): DTGVSQNPRHKITKRGQNVTFRCDPISEHNRLYWYRQTLGQGPEFLTYFQNEAQLEKSRLLSDRFSAERPKGSFSTLEIQRTEQGDSAMYLCASTPGTGFQETQYFGPGTRLLVL.

At least ten counts were recorded for this clonotype. The chain joins TRBV4-3 to TRBJ2-1; perhaps TRBD1 as D (5 bases). The CDR3 contains 13 residues. With 0 bases removed from V and 9 bases from J, the gap between germline ends came to 9 bases. Germline-derived CDR1 and CDR2 are LGHNA and YSLEER. The DNA of the CDR3 is TGCGCCAGCAGCCAAGATCCTCAGGGTGAGCAGTTCTTC. This encodes CASSQDPQGEQFF.

This clonotype was seen only a few times. This sequence joins TRBV3-1 and TRBJ1-6; a weak D match, TRBD1 (6 bases). The germline V and J ends were trimmed by 4 bases and 3 bases, with 10 bases remaining between them. Per the germline V gene, CDR1 is LGHDT and CDR2 is YNNKEL (reference sequence). This CDR3 has 15 residues. The CDR3, as DNA: TGTGCCAGCAGCCCGGACAGAGACTATAATTCACCCCTCCACTTT. This encodes CASSPDRDYNSPLHF.

This clonotype was detected only a few times. This chain uses TRBV29-1 with TRBJ2-2; D is possibly TRBD1 (5 bases). There are 14 residues in the CDR3. Trimming pared 3 bases from V and 7 bases from J, leaving 15 bases between. In germline, CDR1 is SQVTM, CDR2 ANQGSEA. The CDR3 is CSVDSYGAGGELFF. CDR3 nucleotide sequence: TGCAGCGTTGATTCTTATGGGGCCGGCGGGGAGCTGTTTTTT.

The chain employs TRBV27 and TRBJ1-5, with a weak D call TRBD1 (5 bases). The CDR3 loop spans 15 amino acids. V gave up 10 bases and J gave up 2 bases, with 18 bases separating them. Germline CDR1 is MNHEY and CDR2 is SMNVEV (reference sequence). The CDR3 DNA reads as TGTGCCACCTTTGACAGCGTCCAGGGCAATCAGCCCCAGCATTTT. Translating it yields CATFDSVQGNQPQHF.

This clonotype was observed a few times. The chain has TRBV27 and TRBJ2-5; 7 bases map to TRBD2. The V segment lost 6 bases and the J segment 11 bases; nucleotides outside the gene matches: 12. The CDR3 runs to 13 residues. Germline CDR1 reads MNHEY; CDR2 reads SMNVEV (reference sequence). CDR3 nucleotide sequence: TGTGCCAGCAGCCAAGAATGGACGGGGGGTCAGTACTTC. Translating it yields CASSQEWTGGQYF.

This clonotype has at least ten counts. The J gene is TRBJ2-2, the V gene TRBV13; 7 bases are shared with TRBD1. The CDR3 runs to 15 residues. The V and J ends lost 4 bases and 4 bases, in that order; junction bases with no gene match: 6. Germline-derived CDR1 and CDR2 are PRHDT and FYEKMQ (reference sequence). DNA of the CDR3: TGTGCCAGCAGCTCCCACAGGGGCGTCACCGGGGAGCTGTTTTTT. It specifies CASSSHRGVTGELFF.

This clonotype was recorded a few times. The chain joins TRBV10-3 to TRBJ2-1; D is possibly TRBD1 (6 bases). Trimming left V 11 bases short and J 8 bases short, with 10 bases between. Germline V gene lookup returns CDR1 ENHRY and CDR2 SYGVKD. The CDR3 has 10 amino acids. CDR3 DNA: TGTGCCTCGCAGGGGTATGAGCAGTTCTTC. It translates to CASQGYEQFF.

This clonotype appeared many times. The V call is TRBV19, the J call TRBJ2-7; weak D call: TRBD1 (6 bases). The CDR3 totals 14 residues. V lost 0 bases and J lost 6, with 12 bases in between. Germline V gene sequence: CDR1 LNHDA, CDR2 SQIVND (reference sequence). In DNA form, the CDR3 reads TGTGCCAGTAGTATAGAGGGGGCTCACCCCGAGCAGTACTTC. Translating it yields CASSIEGAHPEQYF. Supplemented by reference TRBV19 and TRBJ2-7, the full variable domain reads DGGITQSPKYLFRKEGQNVTLSCEQNLNHDAMYWYRQDPGQGLRLIYYSQIVNDFQKGDIAEGYSVSREKKESFPLTVTSAQKNPTAFYLCASSIEGAHPEQYFGPGTRLTVT.

This clonotype came up many times. The V and J genes are TRBV6-5 and TRBJ2-1; TRBD1 agrees at 7 bases. The germline CDR1 and CDR2 sequences are MNHEY and SVGAGI. CDR3 size: 16 residues. With V trimmed by 0 bases and J by 0 bases, 2 bases remained unmatched. The CDR3 coding sequence is TGTGCCAGCAGTTACTCCCCAGGGGGCTCCTACAATGAGCAGTTCTTC. It yields the protein CASSYSPGGSYNEQFF.

The chain uses TRBV20-1 and TRBJ2-1; D gene unclear. Deletions cut 2 bases from V and 4 bases from J, with 6 bases between. Germline CDR1 and CDR2: DFQATT and SNEGSKA (reference sequence). The CDR3 consists of 12 residues. The DNA of the CDR3 is TGCAGTGCTAGACGCGGATACAATGAGCAGTTCTTC. This sequence encodes CSARRGYNEQFF.

Many counts were recorded for this clonotype. V is TRBV4-2 and J is TRBJ2-1; possibly TRBD2 for D (5 bases). The V end lost 4 bases, the J end lost 9 bases, and 10 bases lay between the germline ends. Germline assignment: CDR1 LGHNA and CDR2 YNFKEQ. The CDR3 covers 12 residues. DNA for the CDR3: TGTGCCAGCAGCCGAGGGCGGAGTGAGCAGTTCTTC. It specifies CASSRGRSEQFF.

This clonotype has only a few counts. The gene calls are TRBV20-1 and TRBJ1-5; D not resolved. V shed 0 bases and J shed 0 bases, with 6 bases lying between them. Germline CDR1 DFQATT, CDR2 SNEGSKA (reference sequence). The CDR3 totals 14 residues. In DNA form, the CDR3 reads TGCAGTGCTAGAGAAGCTATTAGCAATCAGCCCCAGCATTTT. It is translated as CSAREAISNQPQHF.

This clonotype was counted ten times or more. The chain recombines TRBV7-9 with TRBJ2-7; 7 bases map to TRBD1. Germline V gives CDR1 SEHNR, CDR2 FQNEAQ (reference sequence). Trimming cost V 6 bases and J 2 bases; bases outside gene matches: 4. The CDR3 has 13 amino acids. CDR3 protein: CASSAGGPYEQYF. In nucleotides, the CDR3 is TGTGCCAGCAGTGCAGGGGGACCCTACGAGCAGTACTTC.

This sequence joins TRBV20-1 and TRBJ1-5; D ambiguous. Trimming removed 2 bases from V and 3 bases from J, with 11 bases in between. The CDR3 is made up of 14 amino acids. CDR1 is DFQATT and CDR2 is SNEGSKA in the germline V gene (reference sequence). The DNA of the CDR3 is TGCAGTGCTAGACCTGTGGGGAACAATCAGCCCCAGCATTTT. It is translated as CSARPVGNNQPQHF.

This clonotype was seen repeatedly, ten times or more. The V gene is TRBV12-3 or TRBV12-4, the J gene TRBJ2-1; the match to TRBD2 covers 13 bases. The junction had 6 bases not matched to a gene; V was cut back by 6 bases and J by 7 bases. This CDR3 is built from 15 residues. CDR3: CASRVTSGGANEQFF. CDR3 in DNA: TGTGCCAGCAGGGTTACTAGCGGGGGGGCGAATGAGCAGTTCTTC.